What follows are 16 T cell receptor beta chains derived from one specimen sequenced in a study of tumor and adjacent non-tumor tissue in lung cancer. The library came from three nested PCR rounds adapted from ARM-PCR protocols. In TCRdb, the multiplex PCR reads were re-called with MiXCR into one record per CDR3 protein. Here the sample spans 90,000 to 110,000 distinct CDR3 sequences, roughly three fifths being singletons. This sample's RNA came from whole unsorted tissue. This non-tumor lung sample came from over 3 cm beyond the tumor edge. The sample consisted of distant non-tumor lung tissue. These receptors were obtained from a man between 60 and 75 years old with non-small cell lung cancer.

This clonotype was recorded at least ten times. V is TRBV6-2 or TRBV6-3 and J is TRBJ2-7; tentatively, D is TRBD1 (5 bases). V was cut by 2 bases and J by 7 bases, with 18 bases left in between. Germline lookup yields CDR1 MNHEY and CDR2 SVGEGT. The CDR3 covers 15 residues. Here the CDR3 reads CASSYLDSRSGEQYF. The CDR3 bases are TGTGCCAGCAGTTACCTCGACAGCCGCTCAGGGGAGCAGTACTTC.

As for this clonotype: An end of the junction does not agree with germline; a read error may underlie this. The chain carries TRBV6-6 and TRBJ2-7, with a tentative D call TRBD1 (6 bases). The CDR3 is 15 residues long. Germline CDR1 and CDR2: MNHNY and SVGAGI (reference sequence). This CDR3 reads CVSTPGQLTNYEQYF. DNA for the CDR3: TGTGTCAGCACTCCCGGACAGCTTACAAACTACGAGCAATACTTC.

V and J are TRBV29-1 and TRBJ2-1; D is undetermined. Trimming shortened V by 4 bases and J by 4 bases, and 17 bases separated the two germline ends. This CDR3 region has 15 residues. Per germline, CDR1 SQVTM and CDR2 ANQGSEA. The CDR3 here is CSVGCSHKSYNEQFF. The CDR3 nucleotides are TGCAGCGTTGGGTGTAGTCACAAGTCATACAATGAGCAGTTCTTC.

Points on this clonotype: A much larger clone differs by one base, so this may be a read error. The V call is TRBV29-1, the J call TRBJ2-7; 8 bases map to TRBD1. Germline V gene sequence: CDR1 SQVTM, CDR2 ANQGSEA. V shed 4 bases and J 6 bases; nucleotides not matched to a gene: 11. This CDR3 has 14 amino acids. The CDR3 spells CSVGPGQEVSEQYF. As DNA, the CDR3 is TGCAGCGTTGGTCCGGGACAGGAGGTGAGCGAGCAGTACTTC.

V usage is TRBV12-3 or TRBV12-4 and J usage is TRBJ2-2; D may be TRBD1 (5 bases). V dropped 9 bases and J dropped 3 bases, with 20 bases sitting between them. The CDR3 covers 16 residues. The DNA of the CDR3 is TGTGCCAGTAGTCCCTCAGGGCCCGGTGACACCGGGGAGCTGTTTTTT. It specifies CASSPSGPGDTGELFF.

This clonotype was counted ten times or more. A much larger clone lies one base from this, so it may be a read error. J is TRBJ1-4 and V is TRBV11-3; D is uncertain. This CDR3 spans 15 amino acids. V dropped 1 base and J dropped 8 bases, with 14 bases sitting between them. The germline V gene encodes CDR1 SGHNT and CDR2 YENEEA. The CDR3 DNA follows: TGTGCCAGCAGCTTAGGTTCCGGCCCGGCGGAAAAACTGTTTTTT. Translated: CASSLGSGPAEKLFF.

In the case of this clonotype: Sequence at one end of the junction differs from germline and may be a read error. This sequence joins TRBV11-2 and TRBJ1-5, with D hard to call. CDR3 length equals 15 residues. Germline V gene lookup returns CDR1 SGHAT and CDR2 FQNNGV. CDR3 nucleotides: TGTGCCAGTAGCTTAGGTGCAGATAGTAATCAGTTCCAGCATTTT. This codes for CASSLGADSNQFQHF.

About this clonotype itself: A read error may explain this, as a much larger clone is one base away. J is TRBJ1-4 and V is TRBV6-6; 8 bases line up with TRBD1. Germline CDR1 MNHNY, CDR2 SVGAGI (reference sequence). The CDR3 runs 16 residues. In DNA form, the CDR3 reads TGTGTCAGCAGTAACTACCAGGGGGCGGCTAATGAAAAACTGTTTTTT. The encoded protein is CVSSNYQGAANEKLFF.

This clonotype was detected ten times or more. The chain carries TRBV5-4 and TRBJ2-3, with 11 positions matching TRBD1. The CDR3 loop spans 14 amino acids. Germline-derived CDR1 and CDR2 are SGHNT and YYREEE (reference sequence). V shed 4 bases, J shed 10 bases, and the junction held 8 bases outside the gene matches. CDR3 region: CASSSRGQGAAQYF. DNA for the CDR3: TGTGCCAGCAGCAGCCGAGGACAGGGGGCTGCGCAGTATTTT.

The sample holds many counts of this clonotype. This chain connects TRBV6-1 to TRBJ2-7; D uncertain. The CDR3 is 12 residues long. CDR1 and CDR2 (germline): MNHNS, SASEGT. Between the trimmed V and J ends, which lost 0 bases and 5 bases, there was a span of 5 bases. The CDR3 reads CASSEARDEQYF. The CDR3 DNA reads TGTGCCAGCAGTGAAGCACGAGACGAGCAGTACTTC.

A remark on this clonotype: A much more abundant neighbour one base away suggests this may be a read error. This chain uses TRBV27 with TRBJ2-6, with D hard to call. The CDR3 has 14 residues. Germline V gene data show CDR1 as MNHEY and CDR2 as SMNVEV (reference sequence). V gave up 7 bases and J gave up 0 bases, with 7 bases separating them. Here the CDR3 DNA reads TGTGCCAGCATGATTAGCTCTGGGGCCAACGTCCTGACTTTC. Its translation is CASMISSGANVLTF.

With respect to this clonotype: One junction end does not reproduce the germline sequence, and a read error may be involved. V gene TRBV6-1 combines with J gene TRBJ1-2; 7 nucleotides align to TRBD1. This CDR3 is built from 13 residues. CDR1 and CDR2 from the germline V gene are MNHNS and SASEGT. The CDR3 sequence is CASIEGQRYGNTF. The CDR3 DNA sequence: TGTGCCAGCATAGAGGGACAGCGCTATGGCAACACCTTC.

A note on this clonotype: The junction and the germline gene differ at one end; a read error may be behind it. The J gene is TRBJ2-6, the V gene TRBV6-5, with D unclear. CDR1 and CDR2 from the germline V gene are MNHEY and SVGAGI. This CDR3 contains 18 residues. The CDR3 region has the DNA TGTGCCAGCAGTTACTCGCCGGTCTCCCCTTCTGGTGCCAGCGTCCTGACTTTC. It encodes CASSYSPVSPSGASVLTF.

This clonotype was seen only a few times. V is TRBV24-1 and J is TRBJ2-1; 9 bases are shared with TRBD1. Trimming took 6 bases from V and 8 from J; bases not matched to a gene: 1. This CDR3 comprises 12 residues. CDR1 and CDR2 (germline): KGHDR, SFDVKD. The CDR3 coding sequence is TGTGCCACCAGTAGGGACAGGGATGAGCAGTTCTTC. Protein product: CATSRDRDEQFF.

Notes on this clonotype: The conserved phenylalanine or tryptophan normally closing the CDR3 is absent here, so this likely arose from a read error. The chain employs TRBV7-9 and TRBJ2-1; 7 bases map to TRBD1. The CDR3 is 15 amino acids. Germline-derived CDR1 and CDR2 are SEHNR and FQNEAQ (reference sequence). DNA of the CDR3: TGTGTCAGCAGCTTTTCCCAGGGGGTGAAGAATGAACAGTTCTCC. Translated, it gives CVSSFSQGVKNEQFS.

With respect to this clonotype: The junction does not match germline at one end; this may be a read error. CDR3 amino acids: CASSLSGGGHNEQFF. CDR3 nucleotides: TGTGCCAGTAGTTTATCCGGCGGGGGACACAATGAGCAGTTCTTC. The genes are TRBV12-3 or TRBV12-4 and TRBJ2-1; TRBD2 matches 7 bases. The CDR3 is 15 residues long.